The T cell receptor beta chain described here comes from a study of blood T cells in healthy people across ages. The second PCR ran roughly 7 to 11 cycles with a sample-barcoded 5' primer and J-beta primers. TCRdb processed the 5' RACE reads anew with MiXCR; each CDR3 protein has one entry. Here the sample spans some 900,000 distinct CDR3 sequences, 40% to 60% being singletons. PBMCs, at least 6.5 million per sample, were isolated. CDR3 size: 14 residues. The ends were cut back, 2 bases at V and 6 bases at J, with 11 bases in the middle. The V gene's germline CDR1 is MNHEY and CDR2 SVGAGI. The gene calls are TRBV6-5 and TRBJ2-1; D not certain. The specimen was blood. This clonotype originated in a man aged 25 to 40 in good health. The CDR3 coding sequence is TGTGCCAGCAGTTACCTGGCCAGGATCAATGAGCAGTTCTTC. Translated, it gives CASSYLARINEQFF.